This entry lists 18 T cell receptor beta chains sequenced from one sample in a study of long-term antiretroviral therapy in people with HIV. The immunoSEQ assay was v3.0, run at survey level. Assay used: immunoSEQ multiplex PCR; TCRdb lists only in-frame clones, some missing. The data show about 14,000 clones, roughly 85% seen once. Sequenced material: unsorted PBMCs, taken 1.8 years before starting antiretroviral therapy. Receptors were obtained from a woman between 40 and 50 years old with HIV.

This clone was counted once. This chain uses TRBV5-4 with TRBJ1-6; TRBD1 matches 7 bases. Germline values: CDR1 SGHNT, CDR2 YYREEE (reference sequence). Trimming at V came to 0 bases and at J to 5 bases, leaving 2 bases not matched to a gene. The CDR3 runs 15 residues. The DNA of the CDR3 is TGTGCCAGCAGCTTGGGACAGGGTAATAATTCACCCCTCCACTTT. As protein: CASSLGQGNNSPLHF.

This clone showed up just once. V gene TRBV9 combines with J gene TRBJ2-1, with 9 positions matching TRBD2. Germline V gives CDR1 SGDLS, CDR2 YYNGEE. J was trimmed by 8 bases and V by 3 bases; bases with no gene match: 9. CDR3 length: 15 residues. CDR3 nucleotide sequence: TGTGCCAGCAGCGGGGCGGGAGGGAAAACGCATGAGCAGTTCTTC. Its translation: CASSGAGGKTHEQFF.

V gene TRBV4-1 combines with J gene TRBJ1-4; D gene ambiguous. CDR1 and CDR2 (germline): MGHRA, YSYEKL. The CDR3 totals 19 residues. V lost 8 bases and J 2 bases, leaving 27 bases between the germline ends. CDR3 DNA: TGCGCCAGCCATAAGCTCGGAGTAGCGATTTCATCCACTAATGAAAAACTGTTTTTT. Protein product: CASHKLGVAISSTNEKLFF.

The V gene is TRBV2, the J gene TRBJ2-7; 10 nucleotides match TRBD2. Germline lookup yields CDR1 SNHLY and CDR2 FYNNEI. The CDR3 loop spans 14 amino acids. Unmatched junction bases numbered 4, after V lost 6 bases and J lost 2 bases. The CDR3 protein is CASRGLAVAYEQYF. CDR3 DNA: TGTGCCAGCAGAGGACTAGCGGTTGCCTACGAGCAGTACTTC.

This chain uses TRBV19 with TRBJ2-1; no definite D call. The CDR3 consists of 13 residues. Germline V lookup: CDR1 LNHDA, CDR2 SQIVND (reference sequence). V was cut by 3 bases and J by 3 bases, with 6 bases left in between. DNA of the CDR3: TGTGCCAGTAGTATTACAGACTACAATGAGCAGTTCTTC. Amino acid sequence: CASSITDYNEQFF.

The J gene is TRBJ1-2, the V gene TRBV6-1, with TRBD1 matching over 9 bases. Germline lookup yields CDR1 MNHNS and CDR2 SASEGT. V was pared by 0 bases and J by 8 bases, with 4 bases of the junction left unmatched. The CDR3 has 14 amino acids. In DNA form, the CDR3 reads TGTGCCAGCAGTGAAGCGGGGACAGGGTTGGGCTACACCTTC. Protein: CASSEAGTGLGYTF.

In the case of this clone: A junction end diverges from the germline sequence, so it may reflect a read error. The chain has TRBV4-3 and TRBJ2-1; D gene ambiguous. Germline CDR1 is LGHNA and CDR2 is YSLEER. This CDR3 has 13 residues. The CDR3: CASSQDNWGYRIF. The DNA for the CDR3 is TGCGCCAGCAGCCAAGATAATTGGGGATACCGTATCTTC.

This clone occurred once. The CDR3 DNA reads as TGTGCCAGCAGTGAGCGGGACAGAAATGAGCAGTTCTTC. It codes for CASSERDRNEQFF. The rearrangement uses TRBV6-1 and TRBJ2-1; tentative D call: TRBD1 (7 bases). CDR3 length equals 13 residues. Germline V gene sequence: CDR1 MNHNS, CDR2 SASEGT. V gave up 3 bases and J gave up 7 bases, with 10 bases separating them.

The chain employs TRBV5-1 and TRBJ1-2; 7 positions match TRBD1. In germline, CDR1 is SGHRS, CDR2 YFSETQ. The length of the CDR3 is 15 residues. V lost 1 base and J lost 2; bases outside the gene matches: 5. The CDR3 spells CASSLQGGANYGYTF. For the CDR3, the DNA is TGCGCCAGCAGCTTGCAAGGGGGCGCGAACTATGGCTACACCTTC.

The J gene is TRBJ1-5, the V gene TRBV19, with D perhaps TRBD1 (5 bases). The V end was cut by 2 bases, the J end by 3 bases, with 14 bases between. The CDR3 has 16 residues. The V gene's germline CDR1 is LNHDA and CDR2 SQIVND (reference sequence). The CDR3 DNA sequence: TGTGCCAGTAGTATATGGGGGGGTTGGTCCAATCAGCCCCAGCATTTT. Encoded protein: CASSIWGGWSNQPQHF.

The chain couples TRBV18 to TRBJ1-1; D is unresolved. This CDR3 has 14 amino acids. Germline lookup yields CDR1 KGHSH and CDR2 LQKENI. V was clipped by 3 bases and J by 4 bases, with 12 bases between them. CDR3 loop: CASSPLEGSTEAFF. In DNA, the CDR3 is TGTGCCAGCTCACCCCTGGAAGGGAGCACTGAAGCTTTCTTT. The variable domain in full, with the rest retrieved from reference TRBV18 and TRBJ1-1, is NAGVMQNPRHLVRRRGQEARLRCSPMKGHSHVYWYRQLPEEGLKFMVYLQKENIIDESGMPKERFSAEFPKEGPSILRIQQVVRGDSAAYFCASSPLEGSTEAFFGQGTRLTVV.

The gene calls are TRBV5-4 and TRBJ2-3, with D possibly TRBD1 on 6 matching bases. The germline gives CDR1 SGHNT, CDR2 YYREEE (reference sequence). The CDR3 covers 14 residues. Trimming cost V 9 bases and J 6 bases, with 20 bases left between them. CDR3 protein: CATISAPGADTQYF. The CDR3 DNA reads as TGTGCCACGATAAGCGCCCCAGGGGCGGATACGCAGTATTTT.

The J gene is TRBJ1-4, the V gene TRBV28; D is uncertain. The CDR3 length is 13 residues. Germline values: CDR1 MDHEN, CDR2 SYDVKM. Trimming left V 7 bases short and J 7 bases short, with 13 bases between. CDR3 DNA sequence: TGTGCCAGCATGAAAAAACGGGGTGAAAAACTGTTTTTT. It translates to CASMKKRGEKLFF.

The genes are TRBV5-5 and TRBJ2-3; no clear D. CDR1 and CDR2 (germline): SGHKS, YYEKEE (reference sequence). Trimming pared 4 bases from V and 6 bases from J, leaving 15 bases between. The CDR3 covers 14 residues. CDR3 in DNA: TGTGCCAGCAGCGCCGGGCCGAAATTGGATACGCAGTATTTT. Protein product: CASSAGPKLDTQYF.

V and J are TRBV7-2 and TRBJ1-2; perhaps TRBD1 as D (5 bases). The CDR3 is 15 amino acids. The germline V and J ends were trimmed by 3 bases and 8 bases, with 19 bases remaining between them. CDR1 SGHTA and CDR2 FQGNSA come from the germline V gene. The CDR3 coding sequence is TGTGCCAGCAGCTTGTGGGGAGGGGAGGCGTGGGGCTACACCTTC. It translates to CASSLWGGEAWGYTF. Variable domain in full (rest from reference TRBV7-2 and TRBJ1-2): GAGVSQSPSNKVTEKGKDVELRCDPISGHTALYWYRQSLGQGLEFLIYFQGNSAPDKSGLPSDRFSAERTGGSVSTLTIQRTQQEDSAVYLCASSLWGGEAWGYTFGSGTRLTVV.

The V and J genes are TRBV5-1 and TRBJ2-1; no definite D call. V lost 2 bases to trimming and J lost 9 bases, with 9 bases between them. The CDR3 contains 12 residues. Per the germline V gene, CDR1 is SGHRS and CDR2 is YFSETQ. Here the CDR3 reads CASSLGGREQFF. The CDR3 DNA is TGCGCCAGCAGCTTAGGCGGTCGTGAGCAGTTCTTC.

J is TRBJ1-1 and V is TRBV27; perhaps TRBD1 as D (5 bases). CDR3 size: 14 residues. Germline lookup yields CDR1 MNHEY and CDR2 SMNVEV (reference sequence). Trimming removed 6 bases at V and 1 base at J, with 12 bases between. This CDR3 is CASRYMGPNTEAFF. CDR3 nucleotides: TGTGCCAGCAGGTACATGGGACCGAACACTGAAGCTTTCTTT.

This clone was seen only a few times. The chain joins TRBV19 to TRBJ1-5; possibly TRBD1 for D (5 bases). Per germline, CDR1 LNHDA and CDR2 SQIVND (reference sequence). There are 15 residues in the CDR3. V lost 6 bases and J lost 4, with 16 bases in between. Written as DNA, the CDR3 is TGTGCCAGTAGGAGGGAGACAGCCGCAAATCAGCCCCAGCATTTT. Translation gives CASRRETAANQPQHF.